This is a list of T cell receptor beta chains from one sample in a study of molecular identifiers for immune sequencing clone quantification. TCRdb ran MiXCR on the PCR reads and lists one entry per CDR3 protein. Among hundreds of thousands of distinct CDR3 sequences, around 25% were seen once, and the ten largest hold 0.78%. Sequenced: naive CD8+ T cells from blood, with Jurkat cell RNA spiked in. Every receptor here comes from a human donor in good health. Some libraries in this study had Jurkat cell RNA spiked in. Each CDR3 is given with its conserved first and last residue. The D gene is left open where the match is weak. Part of the rows lack a size; the others show once, few, many or a class for expanded clones.

D | J | size | V | DNA | CDR3
- | TRBJ1-1 | many | TRBV29-1 | TGCAGCGTTGACAGGGCGGGTGAAGCTTTCTTT | CSVDRAGEAFF
- | TRBJ2-7 | - | TRBV29-1 | TGCAGCGTTGAAGACGGTGTAAACGAGCAGTACTTC | CSVEDGVNEQYF
TRBD2 | TRBJ2-3 | many | TRBV20-1 | TGCAGTGCCCAGCCCCTAGCGGGGGGTAGGGTAGATACGCAGTATTTT | CSAQPLAGGRVDTQYF
- | TRBJ2-3 | few | TRBV5-5 | TGTGCCAGCAGCTCGACTCAGGGTTTCACAGATACGCAGTATTTT | CASSSTQGFTDTQYF
- | TRBJ2-7 | - | TRBV4-2 | TGTGCCAGCAGCCAAGTATTATTGGACAACACTTACGAGCAGTACTTC | CASSQVLLDNTYEQYF
- | TRBJ1-1 | many | TRBV30 | TGTGCCTGGAGTGTACTGCAGGAGGGGGACACTGAAGCTTTCTTT | CAWSVLQEGDTEAFF
- | TRBJ1-5 | many | TRBV7-2 | TGTGCCAGCAGCTTAGTCGTCCAGGGGTCGGACCAGCCCCAGCATTTT | CASSLVVQGSDQPQHF
- | TRBJ2-7 | - | TRBV4-3 | TGCGCCAGCAGCCAAGATTTTGGCAGGAGTTCCTACGAGCAGTACTTC | CASSQDFGRSSYEQYF
- | TRBJ1-3 | - | TRBV11-2 | TGTGCCAGCAGTCAACTGCTTGGTACTGGAAACACCATATATTTT | CASSQLLGTGNTIYF
- | TRBJ2-2 | - | TRBV6-5 | TGTGCCAGCAGTTGGTCGGGCCGCAACCTTAGAACCGGGGAGCTGTTTTTT | CASSWSGRNLRTGELFF
TRBD2 | TRBJ2-2 | few | TRBV6-2/TRBV6-3 | TGTGCCAGCAGTTCAGCGGGGGACGGCACCGGGGAGCTGTTTTTT | CASSSAGDGTGELFF
TRBD1 | TRBJ1-1 | many | TRBV5-6 | TGTGCCAGCAGCATTGGGACAGGGCCTGAAGCTTTCTTT | CASSIGTGPEAFF
- | TRBJ2-7 | few | TRBV6-2/TRBV6-3 | TGTGCCAGCAGTTACTCGGGGGGCTACTACGAGCAGTACTTC | CASSYSGGYYEQYF
- | TRBJ1-3 | - | TRBV11-2 | TGTGCCAGCAGCCTTGACTTCTCCTCTGGAAACACCATATATTTT | CASSLDFSSGNTIYF
TRBD2 | TRBJ2-3 | once | TRBV20-1 | TGCAGTGCTAGAGAGGGACTAGCGGGAGGCCAGCCGAGCACAGATACGCAGTATTTT | CSAREGLAGGQPSTDTQYF
- | TRBJ2-2 | few | TRBV12-3/TRBV12-4 | TGTGCCAGCAGCCCCCTCAACAACGGGGGAGCCACCGGGGAGCTGTTTTTT | CASSPLNNGGATGELFF
- | TRBJ2-7 | - | TRBV19 | TGTGCCAGTAGTCTAAGTCCCGGGACTGGCCCGTACTTC | CASSLSPGTGPYF
- | TRBJ1-5 | many | TRBV7-9 | TGTGCCAGCAGTTGGGGGGTCGGCAATCAGCCCCAGCATTTT | CASSWGVGNQPQHF
- | TRBJ1-4 | - | TRBV11-2 | TGTGCCAGCAGCTCGGTAGCTGAAAAACTGTTTTTT | CASSSVAEKLFF
TRBD2 | TRBJ2-7 | - | TRBV7-8 | TGTGCCAGCAGCTGGCATGAGGGACTAGCGGGAGGGGGTCGCTACGAGCAGTACTTC | CASSWHEGLAGGGRYEQYF
TRBD1 | TRBJ2-1 | few | TRBV7-9 | TGTGCCAGCAGCAACCGGGACAGGGTCGATGTAGGGCAGTTCTTC | CASSNRDRVDVGQFF
TRBD2 | TRBJ2-1 | many | TRBV4-1 | TGCGCCAGCAGCCAAGGTACTAGCGGGGGTTACAATGAGCAGTTCTTC | CASSQGTSGGYNEQFF
- | TRBJ2-7 | - | TRBV19 | TGTGCCAGTAGTATGGGCGGGAACGAGCAGTACTTC | CASSMGGNEQYF
- | TRBJ2-1 | few | TRBV7-9 | TGTGCCAGCAGCCTCACAGGAACCAATGAGCAGTTCTTC | CASSLTGTNEQFF
- | TRBJ2-7 | few | TRBV5-4 | TGTGCCAGCAGCGATAACACCGGGGTCGCCTACGAGCAGTACTTC | CASSDNTGVAYEQYF
- | TRBJ2-7 | - | TRBV7-2 | TGTGCCCGCAGCCCCGCGGTCCGCTACGAGCAGTACTTC | CARSPAVRYEQYF
- | TRBJ1-1 | - | TRBV19 | TGTGCCAGTAGCGCAGGGGTGGAAGCTTTCTTT | CASSAGVEAFF
- | TRBJ1-5 | - | TRBV19 | TGTGCCTCCCGCGAGTGGGGCAACTTGGGCAATCAGCCCCAGCATTTT | CASREWGNLGNQPQHF
- | TRBJ2-3 | few | TRBV7-8 | TGTGCCAGCAGCCTAAGGAGGGGGGGCACAGATATGCAGTATTTT | CASSLRRGGTDMQYF
- | TRBJ2-7 | - | TRBV20-1 | TGCGGTGCTAGAGATCCGGGGGGCAGGGACGAGCAGTACTTC | CGARDPGGRDEQYF
- | TRBJ2-1 | few | TRBV5-6 | TGTGCCAGCAGCTGGGGACATTTTCGGGATGAGCAGTTCTTC | CASSWGHFRDEQFF
TRBD2 | TRBJ2-3 | - | TRBV20-1 | TGCAGTGCTAGAGATCAAGGTAGCGGGGTCAGCACAGATACGCAGTATTTT | CSARDQGSGVSTDTQYF
- | TRBJ2-3 | few | TRBV6-4 | TGTGCCAGCAGTGATTTTGGGAACAGTGATACGCAGTATTTT | CASSDFGNSDTQYF